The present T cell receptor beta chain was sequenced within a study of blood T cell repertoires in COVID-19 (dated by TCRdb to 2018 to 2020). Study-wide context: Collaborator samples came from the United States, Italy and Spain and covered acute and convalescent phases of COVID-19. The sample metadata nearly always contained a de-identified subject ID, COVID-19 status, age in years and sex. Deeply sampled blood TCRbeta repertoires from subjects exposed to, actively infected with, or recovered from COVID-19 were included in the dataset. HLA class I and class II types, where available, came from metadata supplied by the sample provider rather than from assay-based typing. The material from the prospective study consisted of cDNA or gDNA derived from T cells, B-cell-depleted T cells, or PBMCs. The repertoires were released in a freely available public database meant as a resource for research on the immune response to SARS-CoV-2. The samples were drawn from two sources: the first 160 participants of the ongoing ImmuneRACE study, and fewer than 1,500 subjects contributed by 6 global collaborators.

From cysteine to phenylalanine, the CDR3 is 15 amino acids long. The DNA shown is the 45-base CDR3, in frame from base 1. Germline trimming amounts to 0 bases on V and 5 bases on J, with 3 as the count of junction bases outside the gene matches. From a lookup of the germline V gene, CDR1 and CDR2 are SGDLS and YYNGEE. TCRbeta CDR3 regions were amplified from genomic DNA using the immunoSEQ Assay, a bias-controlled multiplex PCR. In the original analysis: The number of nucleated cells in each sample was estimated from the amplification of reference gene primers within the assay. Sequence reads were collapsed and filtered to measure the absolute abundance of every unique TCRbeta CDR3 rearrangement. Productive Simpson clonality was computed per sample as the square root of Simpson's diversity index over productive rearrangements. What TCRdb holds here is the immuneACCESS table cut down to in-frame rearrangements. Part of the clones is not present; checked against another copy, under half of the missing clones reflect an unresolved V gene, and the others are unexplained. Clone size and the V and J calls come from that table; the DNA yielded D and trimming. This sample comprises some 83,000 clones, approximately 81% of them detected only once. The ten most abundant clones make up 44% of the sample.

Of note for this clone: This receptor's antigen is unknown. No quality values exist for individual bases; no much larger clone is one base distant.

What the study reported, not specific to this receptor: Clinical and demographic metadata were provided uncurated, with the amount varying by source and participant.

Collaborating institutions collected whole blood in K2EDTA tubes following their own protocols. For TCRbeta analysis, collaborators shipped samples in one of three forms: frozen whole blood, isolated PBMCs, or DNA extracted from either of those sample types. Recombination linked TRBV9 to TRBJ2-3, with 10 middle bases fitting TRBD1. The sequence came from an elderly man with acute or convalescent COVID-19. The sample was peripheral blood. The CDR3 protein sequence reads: CASSVGDRGGDTQYF. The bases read TGTGCCAGCAGCGTAGGGGACAGGGGAGGAGATACGCAGTATTTT.